A selection of T cell receptor beta chains follows, all from one sample in a study of shared clonotypes between healthy human individuals. The repertoire was sequenced with immunoSEQ multiplex PCR; TCRdb's copy has only in-frame clones and lacks some. In the table there are about 2.3 million clones, 85% to 95% of which are singletons. Sequencing was carried out using naive CD4+ T cells from PBMCs. Receptors were obtained from a young man in good health. Some clones in this sample may be carry-over from other donors' samples. CDR3s include the opening cysteine and the closing phenylalanine or tryptophan. The D gene is left open where the match is weak. Only part of the rows carry a size: once, few, many, or a class if the clone is expanded.

d_gene | j_gene | abundance | v_gene | CDR3aa | CDR3nt
- | TRBJ1-4 | - | TRBV19 | CASKAGSNEKLFF | TGTGCCAGTAAAGCAGGGTCCAATGAAAAACTGTTTTTT
- | TRBJ1-2 | - | TRBV4-2 | CASSQVHAESPYGYTF | TGTGCCAGCAGCCAAGTCCACGCTGAGAGCCCCTATGGCTACACCTTC
- | TRBJ2-1 | - | TRBV28 | CASIFGRAGSYNEQFF | TGTGCCAGCATTTTCGGTCGCGCGGGCTCCTACAATGAGCAGTTCTTC
- | TRBJ2-1 | - | TRBV28 | CASTGGPYNEQFF | TGTGCCAGCACCGGAGGACCCTACAATGAGCAGTTCTTC
- | TRBJ2-2 | - | TRBV7-9 | CASSLMSGNTGELFF | TGTGCCAGCAGCTTAATGTCAGGGAACACCGGGGAGCTGTTTTTT
TRBD2 | TRBJ2-5 | once | TRBV5-1 | CASSTQLAGGGETQYF | TGCGCCAGCAGCACACAGCTAGCGGGAGGGGGAGAGACCCAGTACTTC
TRBD2 | TRBJ2-3 | - | TRBV5-1 | CASSSSGTGTDTQYF | TGCGCCAGCAGCTCTAGCGGGACAGGCACAGATACGCAGTATTTT
- | TRBJ1-1 | - | TRBV18 | CASSPVPNTEAFF | TGTGCCAGCTCACCGGTACCTAACACTGAAGCTTTCTTT
TRBD2 | TRBJ2-1 | - | TRBV27 | CASSLTSASSYNEQFF | TGTGCCAGCAGTTTGACTAGCGCGAGCTCCTACAATGAGCAGTTCTTC
- | TRBJ2-7 | - | TRBV5-4 | CASSLAGQSSYEQYF | TGTGCCAGCAGCTTGGCGGGGCAGTCCTCCTACGAGCAGTACTTC
TRBD2 | TRBJ2-7 | once | TRBV7-9 | CASSYGGLAGEEQYF | TGTGCCAGCAGCTACGGTGGGCTAGCGGGAGAAGAGCAGTACTTC
- | TRBJ2-5 | - | TRBV25-1 | CASRRAETQYF | TGTGCCAGCAGAAGGGCAGAGACCCAGTACTTC
TRBD1 | TRBJ1-2 | - | TRBV11-1 | CASSLGQGNWGYTF | TGTGCCAGCAGCTTGGGACAGGGAAATTGGGGCTACACCTTC
- | TRBJ2-5 | once | TRBV28 | CASSPSLLGVRYF | TGTGCCAGCAGTCCCTCTTTACTCGGGGTCCGGTACTTC
TRBD1 | TRBJ2-7 | - | TRBV7-2 | CASSSGTVFYEQYF | TGTGCCAGCAGCTCCGGGACAGTTTTCTACGAGCAGTACTTC
- | TRBJ2-7 | - | TRBV5-4 | CASSLGQSPYEQYF | TGTGCCAGCAGCTTGGGGCAGAGTCCCTACGAGCAGTACTTC
TRBD1 | TRBJ2-7 | - | TRBV11-3 | CASSKRQGDYEQYF | TGTGCCAGCAGCAAGCGCCAGGGGGACTACGAGCAGTACTTC
- | TRBJ1-3 | - | TRBV30 | CAWRLTSSGNTIYF | TGTGCCTGGAGACTCACGAGCTCTGGAAACACCATATATTTT